This T cell receptor (beta chain) was identified during a study of T-cell reconstitution after alpha-beta-depleted transplantation in children. Findings and caveats of the study: At around two months after transplant, the alpha-beta T cells were reportedly derived from several hundred expanded clones that came from non-depleted graft cells.

This clonotype came up a few times. Its antigen is currently unknown. Per the germline V gene, CDR1 is MDHEN and CDR2 is SYDVKM. There are 15 residues in the CDR3. V lost 3 bases, J lost 4 bases, and 10 bases lay in between. For TCRbeta, the library was prepared with unique molecular identifiers. TCRdb re-analysed the PCR reads in MiXCR, keeping a single row per CDR3 protein. The sample has more than 400,000 distinct CDR3 sequences, about 10% seen once. Specimen: PBMCs, mostly from graft donor cells, collected 180 days after TCRalphabeta/CD19-depleted stem cell transplant. The receptor was isolated from a female patient aged 2 to 10 who had a stem cell transplant for aplastic anemia, so the T cells may come from the graft donor. This rearrangement joins TRBV28 to TRBJ2-6, with D perhaps matching TRBD2 (6 bases). The CDR3 coding sequence is TGTGCCAGCAGTTTTACGGGGAGGGGGGCCAACGTCCTGACTTTC. It yields the protein CASSFTGRGANVLTF.